This T cell receptor beta chain was sequenced for a study of cytomegalovirus exposure and HLA in healthy donors. About this clone: As yet, its antigen is unknown.

The CDR3 runs 15 residues. CDR1 and CDR2 (germline): SGHVS, FNYEAQ. The ends lost 5 bases at V and 5 bases at J; junction bases unmatched: 6. The primer mix had 60 Vbeta and 13 Jbeta primers. Only in-frame clones appear in the TCRdb table, and some are missing; sequencing was by immunoSEQ multiplex PCR. The table shows 200,000 or so clones, with around four fifths occurring only once. General study points: High specificity and sensitivity for cytomegalovirus status were reported for the classifier.

The specimen sequenced was PBMCs. The V and J genes are TRBV7-6 and TRBJ2-3; 11 bases are a match to TRBD2. The source of this sequence is a woman aged 45-59 years in good health and CMV-seropositive. CDR3 sequence: CASSPLAGAKDTQYF. CDR3 DNA: TGTGCCAGCAGCCCACTAGCGGGAGCTAAAGATACGCAGTATTTT.